This T cell receptor (beta chain) was profiled in a study of T cells in Graves' hyperthyroidism and ophthalmopathy. This clonotype was recorded at least ten times. Antigen specificity is unknown. Study conclusions and caveats: By a 13 V-J model, ophthalmopathy was set apart from stable hyperthyroidism. Blood also carried most thyroid clonotypes expanded above 0.001.

The CDR3 sequence is 13 residues long. The germline gives CDR1 MDHEN, CDR2 SYDVKM. The V end lost 3 bases, the J end lost 5 bases, and 11 bases lay between the germline ends. TCR beta CDR3 sequences were amplified from RNA transcripts. During a first-round RT-PCR of the TCR CDR3, the HTBI primer set was used. TCRdb reprocessed the multiplex PCR reads via MiXCR and lists one record per CDR3 protein. Among a few hundred thousand distinct CDR3 sequences, roughly 22% were seen once, and the ten largest hold around 54%. It was less than 13 ml of fresh peripheral blood that supplied the PBMCs. This rearrangement joins TRBV28 to TRBJ2-7, with unresolved D. The sample consisted of blood. The clonotype was recovered from a woman in her 70s with Graves' ophthalmopathy. This chain's CDR3 is CASSLTGVHEQYF. CDR3 coding DNA: TGTGCCAGCAGTTTGACGGGTGTCCACGAGCAGTACTTC.